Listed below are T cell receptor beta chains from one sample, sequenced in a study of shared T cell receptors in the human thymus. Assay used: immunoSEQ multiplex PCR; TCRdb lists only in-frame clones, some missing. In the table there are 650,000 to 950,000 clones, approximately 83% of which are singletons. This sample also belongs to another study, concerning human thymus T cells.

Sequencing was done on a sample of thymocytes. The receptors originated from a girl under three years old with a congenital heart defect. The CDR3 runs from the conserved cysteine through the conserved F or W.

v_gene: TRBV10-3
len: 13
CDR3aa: CAISEPGEEEQFF

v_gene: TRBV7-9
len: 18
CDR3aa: CASSYMGGRTVENTEAFF

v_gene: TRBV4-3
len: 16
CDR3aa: CASSQDLVSGANVLTF

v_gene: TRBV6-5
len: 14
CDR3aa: CASSRQFGGETQYF

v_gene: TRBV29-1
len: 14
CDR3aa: CSVAGQGYTGELFF

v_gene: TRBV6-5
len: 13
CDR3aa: CASSYSRTGRAFF

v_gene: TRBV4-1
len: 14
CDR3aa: CASSQDWANTEAFF

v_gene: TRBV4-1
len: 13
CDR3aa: CASSQRLVYEQYF

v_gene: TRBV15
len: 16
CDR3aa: CATSVLEGASTDTQYF

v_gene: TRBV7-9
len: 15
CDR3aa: CASSLRRGGTDTQYF

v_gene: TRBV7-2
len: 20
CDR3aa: CASSLALPRDRFPPNGGYTF

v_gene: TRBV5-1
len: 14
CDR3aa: CASKHGRGPYEQYF

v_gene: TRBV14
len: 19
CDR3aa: CASSPLTDRGRSSGNTIYF

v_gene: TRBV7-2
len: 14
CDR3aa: CASRMGQKPNEQFF

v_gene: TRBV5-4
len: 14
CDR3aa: CASSLAGPGETQYF

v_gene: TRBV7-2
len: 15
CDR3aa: CASSSDWTGYYEQYF

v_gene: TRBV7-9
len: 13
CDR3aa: CASGGQGIYEQYF

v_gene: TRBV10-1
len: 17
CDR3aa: CASSESVGGAPTYEQYF

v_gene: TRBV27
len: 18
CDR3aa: CASSLGSSRDRGPYGYTF

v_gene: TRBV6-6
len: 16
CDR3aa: CASSYMSGGFTDTQYF

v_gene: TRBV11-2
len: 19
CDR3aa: CASTSNGASGGAIYNEQFF

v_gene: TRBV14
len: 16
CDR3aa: CASSQEQGANTGELFF

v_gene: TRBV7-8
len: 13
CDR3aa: CASRRQGVSGYTF

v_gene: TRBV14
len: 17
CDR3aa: CASSPGTGIRGSYGYTF

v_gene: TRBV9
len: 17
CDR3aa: CASSSHRVGGIQETQYF

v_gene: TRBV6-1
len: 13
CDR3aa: CASSNLGRGPQHF

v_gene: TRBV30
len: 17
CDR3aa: CAWNGGAAKLYQETQYF

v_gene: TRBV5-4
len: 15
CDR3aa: CASSLRGRSSYEQYF

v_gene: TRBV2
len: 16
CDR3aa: CASSWDRGKSRETQYF

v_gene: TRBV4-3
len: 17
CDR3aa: CATSPQNPSGERTEAFF

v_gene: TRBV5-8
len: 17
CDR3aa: CASRRDRGSVGNQPQHF

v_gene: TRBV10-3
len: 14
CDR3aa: CAIRGGENTGELFF

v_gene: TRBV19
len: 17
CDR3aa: CASPKNRGYFHNTEAFF

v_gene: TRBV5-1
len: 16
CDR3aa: CASSLVRDRVNYGYTF

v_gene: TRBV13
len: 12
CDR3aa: CASSSRDYGYTF

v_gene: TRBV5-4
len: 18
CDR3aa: CASSRTPGGAVAGNTIYF

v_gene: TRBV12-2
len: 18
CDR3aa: CASRFRSRAGGSSYEQYF

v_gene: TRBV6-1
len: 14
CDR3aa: CASSEERGTDTQYF

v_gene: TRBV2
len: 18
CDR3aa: CASSDLAGAQIGKNIQYF

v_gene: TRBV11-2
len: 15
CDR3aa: CASSRPGGRYNEQFF

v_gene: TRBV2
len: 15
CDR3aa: CASSEDRAPGPPLHF

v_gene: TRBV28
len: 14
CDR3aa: CASSLFTVPYEQYF

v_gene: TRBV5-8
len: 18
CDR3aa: CASSCKQGARSPALEAFF

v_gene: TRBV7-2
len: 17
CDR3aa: CASSPELAGGSTDTQYF

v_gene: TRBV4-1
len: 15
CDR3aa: CASRDWTGPNTEAFF

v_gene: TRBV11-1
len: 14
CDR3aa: CASRHTEQGNTQYF

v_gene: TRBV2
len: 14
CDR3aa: CARGDRDTIYEQYF

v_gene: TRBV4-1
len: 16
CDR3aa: CASSQELAGVFNEQFF